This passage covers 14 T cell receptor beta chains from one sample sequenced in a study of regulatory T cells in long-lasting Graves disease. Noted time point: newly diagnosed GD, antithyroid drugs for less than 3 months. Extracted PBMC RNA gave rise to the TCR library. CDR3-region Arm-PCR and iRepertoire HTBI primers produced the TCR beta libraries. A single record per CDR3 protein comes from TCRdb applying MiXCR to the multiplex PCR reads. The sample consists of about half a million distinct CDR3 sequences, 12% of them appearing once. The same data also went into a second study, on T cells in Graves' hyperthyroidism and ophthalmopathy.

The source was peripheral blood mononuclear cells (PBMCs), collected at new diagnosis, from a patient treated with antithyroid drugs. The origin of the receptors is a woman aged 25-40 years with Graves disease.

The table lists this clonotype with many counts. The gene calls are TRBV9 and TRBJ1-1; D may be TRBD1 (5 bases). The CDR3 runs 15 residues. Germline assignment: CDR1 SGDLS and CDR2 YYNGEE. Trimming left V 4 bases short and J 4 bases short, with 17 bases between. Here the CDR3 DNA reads TGTGCCAGCAGCCAAATCCTGGGAGGGACCACTGAAGCTTTCTTT. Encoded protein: CASSQILGGTTEAFF.

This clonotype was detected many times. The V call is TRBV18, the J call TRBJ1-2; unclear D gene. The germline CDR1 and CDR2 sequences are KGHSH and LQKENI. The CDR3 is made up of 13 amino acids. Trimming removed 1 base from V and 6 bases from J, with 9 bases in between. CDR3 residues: CASSPLQEDGYTF. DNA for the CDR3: TGTGCCAGCTCACCACTCCAGGAAGATGGCTACACCTTC.

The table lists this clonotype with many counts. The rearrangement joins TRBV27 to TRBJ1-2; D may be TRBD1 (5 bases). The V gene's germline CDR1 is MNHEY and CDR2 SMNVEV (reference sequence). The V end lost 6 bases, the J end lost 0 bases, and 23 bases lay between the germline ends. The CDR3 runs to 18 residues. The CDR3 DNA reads TGTGCCAGCAGCGCGATACTAAAAGGGACGGGAGCTAACTATGGCTACACCTTC. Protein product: CASSAILKGTGANYGYTF.

This chain's CDR3 is CASTWVGPTYEQYF. In nucleotides, the CDR3 is TGTGCCAGCACCTGGGTTGGGCCTACCTACGAGCAGTACTTC. The V and J genes are TRBV27 and TRBJ2-7; D ambiguous. Germline CDR1 MNHEY, CDR2 SMNVEV (reference sequence). The germline V and J ends were trimmed by 7 bases and 2 bases, with 15 bases remaining between them. The CDR3 runs 14 residues.

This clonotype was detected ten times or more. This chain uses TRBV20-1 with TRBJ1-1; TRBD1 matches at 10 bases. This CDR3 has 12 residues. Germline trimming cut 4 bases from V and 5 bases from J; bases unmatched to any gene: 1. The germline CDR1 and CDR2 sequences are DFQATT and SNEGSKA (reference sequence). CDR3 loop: CSATGQGTEAFF. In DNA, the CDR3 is TGCAGTGCTACGGGACAGGGGACTGAAGCTTTCTTT.

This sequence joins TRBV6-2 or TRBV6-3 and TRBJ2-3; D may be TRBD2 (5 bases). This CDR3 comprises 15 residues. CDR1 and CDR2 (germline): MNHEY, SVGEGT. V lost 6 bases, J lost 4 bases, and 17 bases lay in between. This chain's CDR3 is CASSSFGGSPDTQYF. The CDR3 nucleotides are TGTGCCAGCAGCTCCTTTGGTGGGAGTCCAGATACGCAGTATTTT.

CDR3 amino acids: CSATSQGYYSPLHF. The DNA of the CDR3 is TGCAGTGCAACCTCTCAGGGGTATTATTCACCCCTCCACTTT. V is TRBV20-1 and J is TRBJ1-6, with a possible D match to TRBD1 (6 bases). The CDR3 is 14 residues long. Germline V gene sequence: CDR1 DFQATT, CDR2 SNEGSKA (reference sequence). V lost 6 bases, J lost 8 bases, and 17 bases lay in between.

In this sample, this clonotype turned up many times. CDR3 sequence (DNA): TGCAGTGCGCCACACCGGGACAGGGGGCGATACACTGAAGCTTTCTTT. Its protein is CSAPHRDRGRYTEAFF. This chain links TRBV20-1 with TRBJ1-1; 12 bases line up with TRBD1. The CDR3 sequence is 16 residues long. The germline gives CDR1 DFQATT, CDR2 SNEGSKA (reference sequence). The V gene end was trimmed by 6 bases and the J gene end by 3 bases; junction bases not matched to a gene: 11.

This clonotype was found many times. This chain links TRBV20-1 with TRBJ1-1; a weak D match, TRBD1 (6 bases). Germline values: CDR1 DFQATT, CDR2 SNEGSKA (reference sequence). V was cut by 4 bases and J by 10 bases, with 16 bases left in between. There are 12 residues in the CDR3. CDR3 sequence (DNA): TGCAGTGCTATAAGGGGGGCAAGGTCAGCTTTCTTT. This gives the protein CSAIRGARSAFF.

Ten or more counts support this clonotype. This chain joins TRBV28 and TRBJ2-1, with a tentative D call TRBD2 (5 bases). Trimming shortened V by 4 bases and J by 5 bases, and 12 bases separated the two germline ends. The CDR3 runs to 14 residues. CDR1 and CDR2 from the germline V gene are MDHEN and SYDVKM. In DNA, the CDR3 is TGTGCCAGCAGTTCTCGGGGTAGTGACAATGAGCAGTTCTTC. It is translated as CASSSRGSDNEQFF. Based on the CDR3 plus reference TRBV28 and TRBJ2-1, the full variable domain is DVKVTQSSRYLVKRTGEKVFLECVQDMDHENMFWYRQDPGLGLRLIYFSYDVKMKEKGDIPEGYSVSREKKERFSLILESASTNQTSMYLCASSSRGSDNEQFFGPGTRLTVL.

CDR3 region: CASSRYDRAQETQYF. CDR3 nucleotide sequence: TGCGCCAGCAGTCGCTATGACAGGGCCCAAGAGACCCAGTACTTC. The rearrangement uses TRBV4-1 and TRBJ2-5; TRBD1 matches 7 bases. The germline CDR1 and CDR2 sequences are MGHRA and YSYEKL. The ends lost 6 bases at V and 1 base at J; junction bases unmatched: 8. The CDR3 spans 15 residues.

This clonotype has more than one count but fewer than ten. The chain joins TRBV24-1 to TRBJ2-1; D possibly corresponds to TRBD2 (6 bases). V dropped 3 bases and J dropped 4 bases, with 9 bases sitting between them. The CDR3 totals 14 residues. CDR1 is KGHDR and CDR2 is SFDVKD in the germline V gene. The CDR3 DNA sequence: TGTGCCACCAGTGATCCGCGGGGTTACAATGAGCAGTTCTTC. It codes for CATSDPRGYNEQFF.

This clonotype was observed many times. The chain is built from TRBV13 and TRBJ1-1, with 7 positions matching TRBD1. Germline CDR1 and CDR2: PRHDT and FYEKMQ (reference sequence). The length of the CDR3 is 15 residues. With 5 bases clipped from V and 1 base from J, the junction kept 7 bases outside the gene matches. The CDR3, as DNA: TGTGCCAGCAGCCCCCGACAGGGCCCGAACACTGAAGCTTTCTTT. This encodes CASSPRQGPNTEAFF. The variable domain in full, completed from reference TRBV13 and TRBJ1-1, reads AAGVIQSPRHLIKEKRETATLKCYPIPRHDTVYWYQQGPGQDPQFLISFYEKMQSDKGSIPDRFSAQQFSDYHSELNMSSLELGDSALYFCASSPRQGPNTEAFFGQGTRLTVV.

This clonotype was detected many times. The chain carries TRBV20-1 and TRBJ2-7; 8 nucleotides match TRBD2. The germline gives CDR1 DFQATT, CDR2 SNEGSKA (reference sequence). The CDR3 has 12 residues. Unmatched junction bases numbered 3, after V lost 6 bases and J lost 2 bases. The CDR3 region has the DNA TGCAGTGCGGCGGGAGGCGCCTACGAGCAGTACTTC. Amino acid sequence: CSAAGGAYEQYF.